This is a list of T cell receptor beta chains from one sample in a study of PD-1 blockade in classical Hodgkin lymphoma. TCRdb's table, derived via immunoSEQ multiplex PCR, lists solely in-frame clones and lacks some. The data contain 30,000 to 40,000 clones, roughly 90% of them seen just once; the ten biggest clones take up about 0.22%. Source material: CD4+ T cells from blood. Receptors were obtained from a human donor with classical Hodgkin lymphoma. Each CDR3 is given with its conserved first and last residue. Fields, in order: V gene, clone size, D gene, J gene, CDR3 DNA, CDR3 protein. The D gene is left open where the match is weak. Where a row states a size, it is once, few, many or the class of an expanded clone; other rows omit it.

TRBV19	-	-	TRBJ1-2	TGTGCCAGTAGTATGGGTCGGCGAGAGAGCTATGGCTACACCTTC	CASSMGRRESYGYTF
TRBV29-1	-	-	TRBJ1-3	TGCAGCGTTGAAGATAGATTCTCGGACAGCTCCTCTGGAAACACCATATATTTT	CSVEDRFSDSSSGNTIYF
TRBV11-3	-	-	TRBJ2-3	TGTGCCAGCAGCTTAGATGGAGGGAGCACAGATACGCAGTATTTT	CASSLDGGSTDTQYF
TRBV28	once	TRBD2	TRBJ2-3	TGTGCCAGCAGTCAAGCGGGAGGTGGCACAGATACGCAGTATTTT	CASSQAGGGTDTQYF
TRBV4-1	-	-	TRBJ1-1	TGCGCCAGCAGCCAAGATTTCCAGAGAATCACTGAAGCTTTCTTT	CASSQDFQRITEAFF
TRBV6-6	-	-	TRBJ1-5	TGTGCCAGTGACCCACGGTATAGCAATCAGCCCCAGCATTTT	CASDPRYSNQPQHF
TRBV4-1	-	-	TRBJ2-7	TGCGCCAGCAGCCAAGAATACGGCTCTAGCTCCTACGAGCAGTACTTC	CASSQEYGSSSYEQYF
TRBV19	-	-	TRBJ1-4	TGTGCCAGTGACTCAGGGTACGGTAATGAAAAACTGTTTTTT	CASDSGYGNEKLFF
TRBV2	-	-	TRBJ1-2	TGTGCCAGCAAGGGCGCGAACTATGGCTACACCTTC	CASKGANYGYTF
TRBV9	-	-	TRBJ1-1	TGTGCCAGCAGCGTGGGGCAGATTCTGAACACTGAAGCTTTCTTT	CASSVGQILNTEAFF
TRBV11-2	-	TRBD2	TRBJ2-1	TGTGCCAGCAGCCATAGCGGGGGGGCCTACAATGAGCAGTTCTTC	CASSHSGGAYNEQFF
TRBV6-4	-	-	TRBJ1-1	TGTGCCAGCAGTGACGGAGGGAGGACTGAAGCTTTCTTT	CASSDGGRTEAFF
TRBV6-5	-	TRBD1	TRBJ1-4	TGTGCCAGCAGTGGCACGACAGGGGAGCAAGAAAAACTGTTTTTT	CASSGTTGEQEKLFF
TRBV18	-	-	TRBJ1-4	TGTGCCAGCTCACCAGACAGGACTAATGAAAAACTGTTTTTT	CASSPDRTNEKLFF
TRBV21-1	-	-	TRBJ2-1	TGTGCCAGCAGCAAAGTCGGGTCGGGAGTGCGGGGTGAGCAGTTCTTC	CASSKVGSGVRGEQFF
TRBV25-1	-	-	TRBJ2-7	TGTGCCAGCAGGCAGTACTACGAGCAGTACTTC	CASRQYYEQYF
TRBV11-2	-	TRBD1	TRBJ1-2	TGTGCCAGCAGCCAATACGACAGGGCGGATGGCTACACCTTC	CASSQYDRADGYTF
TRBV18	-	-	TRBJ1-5	TGTGCCAGCTCACAGAGTTTAGATCAGCCCCAGCATTTT	CASSQSLDQPQHF
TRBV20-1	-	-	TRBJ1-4	TGCAGTGCTAGGAGCAGCGAAAAACTGTTTTTT	CSARSSEKLFF
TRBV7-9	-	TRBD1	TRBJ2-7	TGTGCCAGCAGCCTGGGACAGGGGGGCTACGAGCAGTACTTC	CASSLGQGGYEQYF
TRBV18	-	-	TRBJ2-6	TGTGCCAGCTCACAAACTAGAAACTCTGGGGCCAACGTCCTGACTTTC	CASSQTRNSGANVLTF
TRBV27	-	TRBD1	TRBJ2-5	TGTGCCAGCAGTTTATACCGGGACAGGGGTACGGAGACCCAGTACTTC	CASSLYRDRGTETQYF
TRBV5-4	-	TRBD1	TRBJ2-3	TGTGCCAGCAGCTCCGGGACAGGCCTAGGCTGGACGCAGTATTTT	CASSSGTGLGWTQYF
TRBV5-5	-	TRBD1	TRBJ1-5	TGTGCCAGCAGCTTGGAAACAGGGGGTCTTAGCAATCAGCCCCAGCATTTT	CASSLETGGLSNQPQHF
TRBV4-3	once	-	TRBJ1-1	TGCGCCAGCAGCCAAGAAGCACAGGGACTGAACACTGAAGCTTTCTTT	CASSQEAQGLNTEAFF